A selection of T cell receptor beta chains follows, all from one sample in a study of blood T cell repertoires in COVID-19. Sequencing used immunoSEQ multiplex PCR; TCRdb keeps in-frame clones, though not all of them. The sample includes about 68,000 clones, nearly 90% of them seen just once. The specimen was peripheral blood. Receptors originate from a woman aged 45-60 years with COVID-19, enrolled during active disease. The CDR3 runs from the conserved cysteine through the conserved F or W. The D gene is left open where the match is weak. Not every row has a clone size; where given, it reads once, few, many or a size class.

TRBD2,TRBJ2-2,-,TRBV18,CASSPLAGVVWNTGELFF,TGTGCCAGCTCACCTTTAGCGGGAGTCGTATGGAACACCGGGGAGCTGTTTTTT
TRBD2,TRBJ2-1,once,TRBV3-1/TRBV3-2,CASSQATGGQFF,TGTGCCAGCAGCCAAGCAACGGGAGGGCAGTTCTTC
TRBD2,TRBJ2-1,-,TRBV24-1,CATSDHSGRVYNEQFF,TGTGCCACCAGTGACCATAGCGGGAGGGTCTACAATGAGCAGTTCTTC
TRBD1,TRBJ1-2,-,TRBV11-2,CASSLTGGRGYTF,TGTGCCAGCAGCTTGACAGGGGGGCGGGGCTACACCTTC
TRBD1,TRBJ1-2,-,TRBV10-3,CAISLTGTANYGYTF,TGTGCCATCAGCCTAACCGGGACAGCTAACTATGGCTACACCTTC
-,TRBJ1-2,-,TRBV30,CAWNRGGGYGYTF,TGTGCCTGGAACCGGGGGGGTGGCTATGGCTACACCTTC
-,TRBJ2-5,few,TRBV6-6,CASSYSAREETQYF,TGTGCCAGCAGTTACTCCGCGCGGGAAGAGACCCAGTACTTC
-,TRBJ2-3,-,TRBV30,CAWSPSTGHTQYF,TGTGCCTGGAGTCCAAGTACAGGGCATACGCAGTATTTT
-,TRBJ2-2,-,TRBV28,CASRGGTGELFF,TGTGCCAGCAGGGGGGGTACCGGGGAGCTGTTTTTT
TRBD2,TRBJ2-2,-,TRBV6-1,CASSGTSGRSGELFF,TGTGCCAGCAGTGGGACTAGCGGGAGGAGCGGGGAGCTGTTTTTT
-,TRBJ2-7,-,TRBV18,CASSPGTVEGEQYF,TGTGCCAGCTCGCCGGGGACTGTGGAAGGGGAGCAGTACTTC
-,TRBJ2-5,-,TRBV28,CASSFVDKQETQYF,TGTGCCAGCAGTTTCGTGGACAAACAAGAGACCCAGTACTTC
-,TRBJ2-7,-,TRBV2,CASRLVYYEQYF,TGTGCCAGTAGACTAGTGTATTACGAGCAGTACTTC
TRBD2,TRBJ2-5,once,TRBV27,CASTPPPPGTSGCGPEETQYF,TGTGCCAGCACGCCCCCCCCGCCCGGGACTAGCGGGTGCGGCCCTGAAGAGACCCAGTACTTC
TRBD2,TRBJ2-2,-,TRBV5-1,CASSSSGRANTGELFF,TGCGCCAGCAGCTCTAGCGGGAGGGCGAACACCGGGGAGCTGTTTTTT
-,TRBJ1-2,-,TRBV27,CASSLSAGLYGYTF,TGTGCCAGCAGTTTATCGGCAGGGTTATATGGCTACACCTTC
TRBD1,TRBJ1-1,-,TRBV5-8,CASSFRGVPGQQAFF,TGTGCCAGCAGCTTCCGAGGAGTACCGGGACAGCAAGCTTTCTTT
-,TRBJ2-2,-,TRBV9,CASSDYSRGELFF,TGTGCCAGCAGCGACTACTCCCGCGGGGAGCTGTTTTTT
TRBD2,TRBJ2-5,-,TRBV19,CASSLGTSGQETQYF,TGTGCCAGTAGCCTCGGGACTAGCGGGCAAGAGACCCAGTACTTC
TRBD1,TRBJ1-1,-,TRBV6-5,CASSYSGTDNTEAFF,TGTGCCAGCAGTTACTCGGGGACAGACAACACTGAAGCTTTCTTT
TRBD2,TRBJ2-3,-,TRBV10-3,CAISIAGGRTDTQYF,TGTGCCATCAGTATAGCGGGAGGGCGAACAGATACGCAGTATTTT
-,TRBJ2-1,-,TRBV4-1,CASSRGTTGNEQFF,TGCGCCAGCAGTCGAGGGACTACAGGGAATGAGCAGTTCTTC
-,TRBJ2-1,-,TRBV4-3,CASSRTRLVYEQFF,TGCGCCAGCAGCCGCACGAGACTAGTTTATGAGCAGTTCTTC
-,TRBJ2-3,-,TRBV28,CASTFLDTQYF,TGTGCCAGCACCTTTCTGGATACGCAGTATTTT
-,TRBJ1-1,-,TRBV5-4,CASSHSQNTEAFF,TGTGCCAGCAGCCATTCACAGAACACTGAAGCTTTCTTT
-,TRBJ1-4,-,TRBV6-6,CASSYSATGKLFF,TGTGCCAGCAGTTACTCGGCGACAGGTAAACTGTTTTTT
TRBD2,TRBJ2-2,-,TRBV7-2,CASSLVMFSGRAGAGELFF,TGTGCCAGCAGCTTAGTTATGTTTAGCGGGAGGGCCGGGGCCGGGGAGCTGTTTTTT
-,TRBJ2-3,-,TRBV5-5,CASSFHGDTQYF,TGTGCCAGCAGCTTTCACGGAGATACGCAGTATTTT
-,TRBJ2-6,-,TRBV5-1,CASSPTGVTGLSGANVLTF,TGCGCCAGCAGCCCTACGGGGGTGACAGGGCTCTCAGGGGCCAACGTCCTGACTTTC
TRBD1,TRBJ1-3,-,TRBV7-2,CASSLRTGSSGNTIYF,TGTGCCAGCAGCCTTCGGACAGGGAGCTCTGGAAACACCATATATTTT
TRBD2,TRBJ2-1,-,TRBV7-9,CASSSSGRTYNEQFF,TGTGCCAGCAGCTCAAGCGGGAGGACCTACAATGAGCAGTTCTTC
-,TRBJ2-1,-,TRBV6-1,CASSEGGLNEQFF,TGTGCCAGCAGTGAAGGGGGACTCAATGAGCAGTTCTTC
-,TRBJ1-2,-,TRBV4-1,CASSPLPGQGYTF,TGCGCCAGCAGCCCACTGCCCGGACAGGGCTACACCTTC
-,TRBJ2-5,-,TRBV29-1,CSVERDFIQETQYF,TGCAGCGTTGAGAGGGATTTTATCCAAGAGACCCAGTACTTC
TRBD1,TRBJ2-7,-,TRBV4-3,CASSLHGQGKTYEQYF,TGCGCCAGCAGCCTGCACGGACAGGGGAAAACCTACGAGCAGTACTTC
TRBD2,TRBJ2-2,once,TRBV6-2/TRBV6-3,CASSYKGLVDTGELFF,TGTGCCAGCAGTTACAAGGGACTAGTCGACACCGGGGAGCTGTTTTTT
TRBD2,TRBJ2-1,-,TRBV5-4,CASSFGGGTYNEQFF,TGTGCCAGCAGCTTTGGGGGGGGGACCTACAATGAGCAGTTCTTC
-,TRBJ2-6,-,TRBV3-1/TRBV3-2,CASSQEGPRAGANVLTF,TGTGCCAGCAGCCAAGAGGGCCCGAGGGCCGGGGCCAACGTCCTGACTTTC
-,TRBJ2-7,-,TRBV15,CATSSPRGTGNYEQYF,TGTGCCACCAGCAGCCCCCGCGGGACTGGAAACTACGAGCAGTACTTC
-,TRBJ2-1,-,TRBV5-8,CASIYNEQFF,TGTGCCAGCATATACAATGAGCAGTTCTTC
-,TRBJ1-2,once,TRBV18,CASSPSSFLNYGYTF,TGTGCCAGCTCACCATCTTCGTTTCTAAACTATGGCTACACCTTC
-,TRBJ2-7,-,TRBV29-1,CSVEVVAGGSEQYF,TGCAGCGTTGAAGTGGTCGCAGGCGGGTCCGAGCAGTACTTC
-,TRBJ1-2,-,TRBV4-3,CASSLQVFYGYTF,TGCGCCAGCAGCCTTCAGGTTTTCTATGGCTACACCTTC
-,TRBJ2-2,once,TRBV13,CASSPNQGSASTRELFF,TGTGCCAGCAGCCCGAACCAGGGCTCCGCTTCGACCAGGGAGCTGTTTTTT
TRBD2,TRBJ2-5,-,TRBV19,CASSIGQREDGETQYF,TGTGCCAGTAGTATAGGTCAGCGGGAGGATGGTGAGACCCAGTACTTC
-,TRBJ2-1,-,TRBV7-3,CASSLFERFNEQFF,TGTGCCAGCAGCTTATTTGAGCGGTTCAATGAGCAGTTCTTC
TRBD1,TRBJ2-3,-,TRBV11-2,CASSLGPGTGKTGTQYF,TGTGCCAGCAGCTTAGGACCCGGGACAGGGAAGACGGGTACGCAGTATTTT
TRBD2,TRBJ2-7,-,TRBV30,CAWSVLAGVHEQYF,TGTGCCTGGAGTGTTCTAGCGGGAGTTCACGAGCAGTACTTC